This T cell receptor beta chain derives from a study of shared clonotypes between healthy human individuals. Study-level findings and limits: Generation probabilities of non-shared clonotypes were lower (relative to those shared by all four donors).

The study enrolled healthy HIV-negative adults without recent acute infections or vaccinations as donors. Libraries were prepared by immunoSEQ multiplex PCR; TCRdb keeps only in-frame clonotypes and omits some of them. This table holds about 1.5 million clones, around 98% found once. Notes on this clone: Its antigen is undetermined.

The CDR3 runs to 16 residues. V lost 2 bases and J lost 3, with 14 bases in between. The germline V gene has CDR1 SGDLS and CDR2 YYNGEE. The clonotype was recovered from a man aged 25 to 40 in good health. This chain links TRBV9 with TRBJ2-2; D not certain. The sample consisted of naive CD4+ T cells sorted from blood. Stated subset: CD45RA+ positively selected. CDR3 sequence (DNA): TGTGCCAGCAGCGTTTTATGGCGGACGGACACCGGGGAGCTGTTTTTT. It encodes CASSVLWRTDTGELFF.